The 25 T cell receptor beta chains presented below share a single source sample, sequenced in a study of regulatory T cells in long-lasting Graves disease listed by TCRdb under 2021. The label giving this sample's time point can be read as: persistent/refractory GD, antithyroid drugs over 5 years with positive TRAb. RNA was extracted from PBMCs in TRIzol for both TCR sequencing and RNA sequencing. The method behind the library was multiplex PCR. The run used an Illumina HiSeq 4000. iRepertoire HTBI primers and Arm-PCR amplification of CDR3 regions were used to construct TCR beta libraries. TCRdb ran its own pipeline on the public reads, namely fastp trimming at Q25 and MiXCR clone calling, and kept in-frame beta chains. Duplicate CDR3 protein sequences are folded into a single record with the most common DNA and genes. This sample lists about 460,000 distinct CDR3 sequences; 20% to 25% were detected once. Clones ranked in the top ten supply less than 15% of the sample.

The input for sequencing was peripheral blood mononuclear cells (PBMCs), taken when the disease was refractory, from a patient treated with antithyroid drugs. The receptors stem from a female donor with Graves disease.

This clonotype came up a few times. The chain couples TRBV7-9 to TRBJ1-4; D not certain. The CDR3 contains 13 residues. The V gene's germline CDR1 is SEHNR and CDR2 FQNEAQ (reference sequence). V lost 5 bases and J 5 bases, leaving 9 bases between the germline ends. The CDR3 coding sequence is TGTGCCAGCAGCCAAGAGAACAATGAAAAACTGTTTTTT. This sequence encodes CASSQENNEKLFF.

This chain connects TRBV5-4 to TRBJ2-2; the D gene is possibly TRBD1 (5 bases). V was trimmed by 3 bases and J by 4 bases, leaving 10 bases between them. The CDR3 is 14 residues long. The germline CDR1 and CDR2 sequences are SGHNT and YYREEE (reference sequence). The CDR3 coding sequence is TGTGCCAGCAGCTACCGACAGCCCACCGGGGAGCTGTTTTTT. Translated, it gives CASSYRQPTGELFF.

The chain links TRBV5-1 to TRBJ2-2, with 8 bases lining up with TRBD1. This CDR3 region has 13 residues. With V trimmed by 3 bases and J by 6 bases, 1 base remained unmatched. Per germline, CDR1 SGHRS and CDR2 YFSETQ. CDR3 in DNA: TGCGCCAGCAGCTGGACAGGGTCCGGGGAGCTGTTTTTT. Protein: CASSWTGSGELFF. The complete variable domain, with remaining parts taken from reference TRBV5-1 and TRBJ2-2, reads KAGVTQTPRYLIKTRGQQVTLSCSPISGHRSVSWYQQTPGQGLQFLFEYFSETQRNKGNFPGRFSGRQFSNSRSEMNVSTLELGDSALYLCASSWTGSGELFFGEGSRLTVL.

Notes on this clonotype: This clone may be a read error of a much larger clone one base away. The chain recombines TRBV28 with TRBJ2-7; D may correspond to TRBD1 or TRBD2 (5 bases each). The CDR3 runs 16 residues. V lost 7 bases and J lost 1, with 20 bases in between. In germline, CDR1 is MDHEN, CDR2 SYDVKM. CDR3 in DNA: TGTGCCAGCAATCTCCCCCGGGGCACTCCTTCCTACGAGCAGTACTTC. Amino acid sequence: CASNLPRGTPSYEQYF.

This clonotype has at least ten counts. V is TRBV11-1 and J is TRBJ2-2, with D perhaps TRBD2 (5 bases). CDR1 SGHAT and CDR2 FQDESV come from the germline V gene (reference sequence). The CDR3 contains 15 residues. Trimming removed 0 bases at V and 5 bases at J, with 10 bases between. This CDR3 is CASSLAPSLTGELFF. DNA for the CDR3: TGTGCCAGCAGCTTAGCTCCTAGCTTAACCGGGGAGCTGTTTTTT.

This sequence joins TRBV28 and TRBJ1-1; possibly TRBD1 for D (5 bases). The CDR3 contains 15 residues. Deletions cut 3 bases from V and 3 bases from J, with 14 bases between. CDR1 and CDR2 (germline): MDHEN, SYDVKM. The CDR3 spells CASSFPPQGYTEAFF. CDR3 in DNA: TGTGCCAGCAGTTTCCCCCCCCAGGGATACACTGAAGCTTTCTTT. The variable domain in full, completed from reference TRBV28 and TRBJ1-1, reads DVKVTQSSRYLVKRTGEKVFLECVQDMDHENMFWYRQDPGLGLRLIYFSYDVKMKEKGDIPEGYSVSREKKERFSLILESASTNQTSMYLCASSFPPQGYTEAFFGQGTRLTVV.

Ten or more counts support this clonotype. The chain has TRBV6-1 and TRBJ1-1, with D maybe TRBD1 (5 bases). There are 12 residues in the CDR3. The germline gives CDR1 MNHNS, CDR2 SASEGT. V shed 8 bases and J shed 5 bases, with 12 bases lying between them. Here the CDR3 reads CASLAGPTEAFF. CDR3 nucleotides: TGTGCCAGCCTGGCAGGGCCGACTGAAGCTTTCTTT.

This chain joins TRBV15 and TRBJ1-5; D possibly corresponds to TRBD1 (5 bases). The V gene's germline CDR1 is LNHNV and CDR2 YYDKDF (reference sequence). This CDR3 spans 14 amino acids. Deletions cut 0 bases from V and 12 bases from J, with 15 bases between. DNA of the CDR3: TGTGCCACCAGCAGAGATGGAGGGTTAGGGGACCAGCATTTT. Its translation is CATSRDGGLGDQHF. Combining the CDR3 with reference TRBV15 and TRBJ1-5 gives the whole variable domain DAMVIQNPRYQVTQFGKPVTLSCSQTLNHNVMYWYQQKSSQAPKLLFHYYDKDFNNEADTPDNFQSRRPNTSFCFLDIRSPGLGDTAMYLCATSRDGGLGDQHFGDGTRLSIL.

This clonotype showed up many times. The chain has TRBV29-1 and TRBJ2-5, with 9 nucleotides matching TRBD2. The length of the CDR3 is 16 residues. Germline V gives CDR1 SQVTM, CDR2 ANQGSEA. V lost 0 bases and J lost 1; bases outside the gene matches: 6. This CDR3 reads CSVEDRPSGAQETQYF. The CDR3 bases are TGCAGCGTTGAAGATCGGCCTAGCGGGGCCCAAGAGACCCAGTACTTC.

This clonotype came up once. J is TRBJ2-3 and V is TRBV7-6, with 8 bases fitting TRBD1. The germline CDR1 and CDR2 sequences are SGHVS and FNYEAQ. The V and J ends lost 4 bases and 2 bases, in that order; junction bases with no gene match: 5. This CDR3 has 15 amino acids. In nucleotides, the CDR3 is TGTGCCAGCAGCTGGACAGGGAGAGCCACAGATACGCAGTATTTT. It encodes CASSWTGRATDTQYF. The variable domain in full, completed from reference TRBV7-6 and TRBJ2-3, reads GAGVSQSPRYKVTKRGQDVALRCDPISGHVSLYWYRQALGQGPEFLTYFNYEAQQDKSGLPNDRFSAERPEGSISTLTIQRTEQRDSAMYRCASSWTGRATDTQYFGPGTRLTVL.

On this clonotype: It may be a read error: a sequence one base away is much more abundant. The chain recombines TRBV20-1 with TRBJ2-2, with D uncertain. There are 12 residues in the CDR3. CDR1 DFQATT and CDR2 SNEGSKA come from the germline V gene (reference sequence). CDR3 sequence reads: CGAPGRTGELFF. CDR3 nucleotides: TGCGGTGCCCCCGGCCGCACCGGGGAGCTGTTTTTT.

This clonotype was seen many times. This rearrangement joins TRBV30 to TRBJ2-5, with a weak D call TRBD1 (6 bases). Trimming removed 4 bases at V and 5 bases at J, with 14 bases between. Germline assignment: CDR1 GTSNPN and CDR2 SVGIG (reference sequence). The CDR3 extends over 13 amino acids. The CDR3 DNA reads as TGTGCCTGGAACAGGGCGAAAGGGGAGACCCAGTACTTC. Protein: CAWNRAKGETQYF.

In its sample, this clonotype was seen many times. This chain links TRBV28 with TRBJ2-7; 8 bases align to TRBD2. The germline CDR1 and CDR2 sequences are MDHEN and SYDVKM. The CDR3 spans 14 residues. Unmatched junction bases numbered 8, after V lost 6 bases and J lost 4 bases. In nucleotides, the CDR3 is TGTGCCAGCAGACTACGGGGGGGAAAATACGAGCAGTACTTC. Amino acid sequence: CASRLRGGKYEQYF.

This clonotype was observed many times. The V gene is TRBV5-4, the J gene TRBJ1-4; D unresolved. V was clipped by 3 bases and J by 2 bases, with 11 bases between them. There are 15 residues in the CDR3. In germline, CDR1 is SGHNT, CDR2 YYREEE (reference sequence). The CDR3 DNA is TGTGCCAGCAGCTACGGACTGGGGACTAATGAAAAACTGTTTTTT. Translation: CASSYGLGTNEKLFF.

This clonotype was picked up a small number of times. The chain links TRBV20-1 to TRBJ2-7; 13 bases line up with TRBD2. The CDR3 extends over 17 amino acids. The germline gives CDR1 DFQATT, CDR2 SNEGSKA (reference sequence). The J segment lost 2 bases and the V segment lost 0 bases, leaving 7 bases of the junction unmatched. The CDR3 region has the DNA TGCAGTGCTAGAGATCGACTAGCGGGGGGTAGTCCCTACGAGCAGTACTTC. The encoded protein is CSARDRLAGGSPYEQYF.

The table lists this clonotype with many counts. The V gene is TRBV6-5, the J gene TRBJ1-4; D remains unclear. CDR1 and CDR2 (germline): MNHEY, SVGAGI. This CDR3 region has 15 residues. Trimming stripped 4 bases from V and 8 bases from J, with 17 bases between. The CDR3 nucleotides are TGTGCCAGCAGTTTACAAGGATCCCACGGGGAAAAACTGTTTTTT. Residues: CASSLQGSHGEKLFF.

The genes are TRBV12-5 and TRBJ2-2; 10 bases are a match to TRBD2. CDR1 is LGHNT, CDR2 FRNRAP, per germline. The trim removed 3 bases at V and 4 bases at J, leaving 2 bases unmatched. This CDR3 comprises 15 residues. CDR3 DNA sequence: TGTGCTAGTGGTTTAACTAGCGGGGTCACCGGGGAGCTGTTTTTT. Translated, it gives CASGLTSGVTGELFF.

This clonotype has a count of ten or more. The gene calls are TRBV28 and TRBJ1-5; 11 bases are a match to TRBD1. The V gene end was trimmed by 6 bases and the J gene end by 3 bases; junction bases not matched to a gene: 10. The CDR3 loop spans 17 amino acids. Germline V gene data show CDR1 as MDHEN and CDR2 as SYDVKM. CDR3 nucleotides: TGTGCCAGCAGACAACCGGGACAGGGGGTGATCAATCAGCCCCAGCATTTT. Protein: CASRQPGQGVINQPQHF.

This clonotype came up many times. The chain combines TRBV2 with TRBJ2-7; D is uncertain. The length of the CDR3 is 12 residues. V was cut by 8 bases and J by 6 bases, with 14 bases left in between. The germline CDR1 and CDR2 sequences are SNHLY and FYNNEI. The CDR3 loop reads CASGAVRAEQYF. The CDR3 DNA sequence: TGTGCCAGCGGTGCGGTTAGGGCCGAGCAGTACTTC. Full variable domain (missing parts from reference TRBV2 and TRBJ2-7): EPEVTQTPSHQVTQMGQEVILRCVPISNHLYFYWYRQILGQKVEFLVSFYNNEISEKSEIFDDQFSVERPDGSNFTLKIRSTKLEDSAMYFCASGAVRAEQYFGPGTRLTVT.

About this clonotype itself: A much larger clone lies one base from this, so it may be a read error. V and J are TRBV12-3 or TRBV12-4 and TRBJ2-7, with D perhaps being TRBD1 or TRBD2 (5 bases each). The V and J ends lost 7 bases and 7 bases respectively, with 20 bases between them. The CDR3 is 14 residues long. The CDR3 loop is CASTPGANSYEQYF. The CDR3 nucleotides read TGTGCCAGCACCCCCGGGGCAAACTCGTATGAGCAGTACTTC.

The sample holds many counts of this clonotype. The gene calls are TRBV11-3 and TRBJ1-2, with unresolved D. CDR1 SGHNT and CDR2 YENEEA come from the germline V gene. The ends were cut back, 5 bases at V and 2 bases at J, with 12 bases in the middle. The CDR3 has 14 amino acids. CDR3 coding DNA: TGTGCCAGCAGCAACTCCATGTACAACTATGGCTACACCTTC. Amino acid sequence: CASSNSMYNYGYTF.

CDR3 residues: CSARDLARGGRETQYF. The CDR3 region has the DNA TGCAGTGCTAGAGATTTGGCGCGGGGGGGCCGAGAGACCCAGTACTTC. The J gene is TRBJ2-5, the V gene TRBV20-1, with 9 positions matching TRBD2. The CDR3 is 16 residues long. Germline trimming cut 0 bases from V and 4 bases from J; bases unmatched to any gene: 9. The germline V gene has CDR1 DFQATT and CDR2 SNEGSKA (reference sequence).

V gene TRBV14 combines with J gene TRBJ2-5; the match to TRBD2 covers 8 bases. The J segment lost 5 bases and the V segment lost 1 base, leaving 18 bases of the junction unmatched. This CDR3 spans 19 amino acids. Germline CDR1 and CDR2: SGHDN and FVKESK. The CDR3 reads CASSQAPIIAGGGGETQYF. Written as DNA, the CDR3 is TGTGCCAGCAGCCAAGCCCCAATTATCGCCGGGGGGGGCGGCGAGACCCAGTACTTC. Looking up the rest from reference TRBV14 and TRBJ2-5 gives the full variable domain: EAGVTQFPSHSVIEKGQTVTLRCDPISGHDNLYWYRRVMGKEIKFLLHFVKESKQDESGMPNNRFLAERTGGTYSTLKVQPAELEDSGVYFCASSQAPIIAGGGGETQYFGPGTRLLVL.

V and J are TRBV7-8 and TRBJ1-6; D is possibly TRBD1 (6 bases). This CDR3 is 17 amino acids long. CDR1 is SGHVS, CDR2 FQNEAQ, per germline. Between the trimmed V and J ends, which lost 1 base and 0 bases, there was a span of 10 bases. As DNA, the CDR3 is TGTGCCAGCAGCTTAGGGGGGCCTAGCTCCTATAATTCACCCCTCCACTTT. It is translated as CASSLGGPSSYNSPLHF.

This clonotype was detected many times. The J gene is TRBJ2-7, the V gene TRBV7-2, with 7 bases aligning to TRBD1. Germline CDR1 is SGHTA and CDR2 is FQGNSA. V shed 5 bases, J shed 3 bases, and the junction held 10 bases outside the gene matches. The CDR3 consists of 15 residues. CDR3 residues: CASSTRQGTNYEQYF. As DNA, the CDR3 is TGTGCCAGCAGCACCCGACAGGGAACCAACTACGAGCAGTACTTC.